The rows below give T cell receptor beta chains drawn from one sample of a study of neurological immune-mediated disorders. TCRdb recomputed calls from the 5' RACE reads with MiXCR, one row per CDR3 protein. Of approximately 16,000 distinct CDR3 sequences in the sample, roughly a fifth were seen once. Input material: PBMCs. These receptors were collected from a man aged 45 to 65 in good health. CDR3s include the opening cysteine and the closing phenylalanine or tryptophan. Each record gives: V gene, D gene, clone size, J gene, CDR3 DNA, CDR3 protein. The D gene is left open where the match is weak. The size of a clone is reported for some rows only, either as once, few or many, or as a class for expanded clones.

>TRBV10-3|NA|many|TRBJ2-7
TGTGCCATCAGTGAGTCGAGCGGATCCTCCTACGAGCAGTACTTC
CAISESSGSSYEQYF
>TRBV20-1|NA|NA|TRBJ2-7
TGCAGTGCTAGAGATCTGTACCGTACCTACGAGCAGTACTTC
CSARDLYRTYEQYF
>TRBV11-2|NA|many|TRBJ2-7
TGTGCCAGCAGCTTACGTGGGAACGAGCAGTACTTC
CASSLRGNEQYF
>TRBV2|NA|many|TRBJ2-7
TGTGCCAGCAGGGCCCTGGGGGCAGAACAGTACTTC
CASRALGAEQYF
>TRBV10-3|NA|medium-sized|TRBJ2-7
TGTGCCATCAGTGGTACGATTGAAGCCTACGAGCAGTACTTC
CAISGTIEAYEQYF
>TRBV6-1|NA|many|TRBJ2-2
TGTGCCAGTCGCGAGACATACCAATTCGGCGGGGAGCTGTTTTTT
CASRETYQFGGELFF
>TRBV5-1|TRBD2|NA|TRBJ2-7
TGCGCCAGCAGCTTCCTAGCGGACTCCTACGAGCAGTACTTC
CASSFLADSYEQYF
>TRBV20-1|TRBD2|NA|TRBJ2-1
TGCAGTGCTAGAGCTAGCGGGAGTTGGTCCTACAATGAGCAGTTCTTC
CSARASGSWSYNEQFF
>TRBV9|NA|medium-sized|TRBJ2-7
TGTGCCAGCAGCGTAGGAGGGGGGAGCGAGCAGTACTTC
CASSVGGGSEQYF
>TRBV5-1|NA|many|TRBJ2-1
TGCGCCAGCAGTTATACAGCCAATGAGCAGTTCTTC
CASSYTANEQFF
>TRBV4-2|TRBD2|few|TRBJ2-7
TGTGCCAGCAGCCAAGGAGCGGGACCCTCCTACGAGCAGTACTTC
CASSQGAGPSYEQYF
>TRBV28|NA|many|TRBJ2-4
TGTGCCAGCAGAGAGGCCGGGGTGGACAAAAACATTCAGTACTTC
CASREAGVDKNIQYF
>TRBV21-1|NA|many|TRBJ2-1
TGTGCCAGCAGCAAAGTTCGGGAGGGTGAGCAGTTCTTC
CASSKVREGEQFF
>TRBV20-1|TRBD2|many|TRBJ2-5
TGCAGTGCTGGCAGCGGGAGTGAGACCCAGTACTTC
CSAGSGSETQYF
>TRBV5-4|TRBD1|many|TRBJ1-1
TGTGCCAGCAGGGGACGACAGGGGGCGAAGGACACTGAAGCTTTCTTT
CASRGRQGAKDTEAFF
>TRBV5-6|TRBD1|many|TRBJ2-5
TGTGCCAGCAGCTCCGGACAGGGCGGATTTTCGGAGACCCAGTACTTC
CASSSGQGGFSETQYF
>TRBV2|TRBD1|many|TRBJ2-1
TGTGCCAGCAGTGCCCCCGGAGGACAGGGGACGGGGAATGAGCAGTTCTTC
CASSAPGGQGTGNEQFF
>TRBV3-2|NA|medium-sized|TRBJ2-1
TGTGCCAGCAGCCAAGGGGGGGGCGAGTTCTTC
CASSQGGGEFF
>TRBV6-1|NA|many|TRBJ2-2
TGTGCCAGCAGTGGAAGAGAGGGATCGAACACCGGGGAGCTGTTTTTT
CASSGREGSNTGELFF
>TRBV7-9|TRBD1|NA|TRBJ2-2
TGTGCCAGCAGCTGGCCGACAGGGGCCGGGGAGCTGTTTTTT
CASSWPTGAGELFF
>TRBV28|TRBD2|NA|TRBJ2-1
TGTGCCATAAAAGCGGGAGAATACAATGAGCAGTTCTTC
CAIKAGEYNEQFF
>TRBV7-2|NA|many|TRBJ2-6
TGTGCCAGCAGCCCAGGGGGGGCAGGGGCCAACGTCCTGACTTTC
CASSPGGAGANVLTF
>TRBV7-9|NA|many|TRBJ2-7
TGTGCCAGCAGCTTAGGGGGGGCCAAGTACTTC
CASSLGGAKYF
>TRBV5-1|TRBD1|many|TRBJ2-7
TGCGCCAGCCGTCGGGACAGTGGGCCCTACGAGCAGTACTTC
CASRRDSGPYEQYF
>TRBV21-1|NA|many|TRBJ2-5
TGTGCCAGCCCGCCAGGGGAGACCCAGTACTTC
CASPPGETQYF